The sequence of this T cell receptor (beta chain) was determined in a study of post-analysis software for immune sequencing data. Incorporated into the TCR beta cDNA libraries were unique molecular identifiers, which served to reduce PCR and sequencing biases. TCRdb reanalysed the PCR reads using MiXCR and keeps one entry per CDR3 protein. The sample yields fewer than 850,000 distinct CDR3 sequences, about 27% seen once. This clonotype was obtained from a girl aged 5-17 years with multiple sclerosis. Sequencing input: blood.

The CDR3 spells CASSPRRADADTQYF. CDR3 DNA: TGTGCCAGCTCACCACGCAGGGCAGATGCAGATACGCAGTATTTT. The rearrangement uses TRBV18 and TRBJ2-3; possibly TRBD1 for D (5 bases). The CDR3 sequence is 15 residues long. Germline loops: CDR1 KGHSH, CDR2 LQKENI. Trimming left V 1 base short and J 4 bases short, with 12 bases between.